These 4 T cell receptor beta chains were all obtained from the same sample, sequenced in a study of shared T cell receptors in the human thymus. Sequencing used immunoSEQ multiplex PCR; TCRdb keeps in-frame clones, though not all of them. The sample lists approximately 580,000 clones; roughly 74% were seen once. In addition, the sample was reused for a study of human thymus T cells.

Source material: thymocytes. The origin of the receptors is a boy under two years old with a congenital heart defect.

This clone was found a few times. This rearrangement joins TRBV5-4 to TRBJ1-2; D remains unclear. V gave up 0 bases and J gave up 8 bases, with 14 bases separating them. Germline V gene lookup returns CDR1 SGHNT and CDR2 YYREEE (reference sequence). CDR3 length: 14 amino acids. In DNA form, the CDR3 reads TGTGCCAGCAGCTTGGTTGGGCGGCGGGTAGGCTACACCTTC. This encodes CASSLVGRRVGYTF.

The chain carries TRBV28 and TRBJ2-7; D uncertain. V was trimmed by 2 bases and J by 4 bases, leaving 18 bases between them. The CDR3 consists of 16 residues. Germline CDR1 is MDHEN and CDR2 is SYDVKM. CDR3 DNA: TGTGCCAGCAGTTTACCCGACACCCCATACAAGTACGAGCAGTACTTC. It yields the protein CASSLPDTPYKYEQYF.

The gene calls are TRBV4-2 and TRBJ1-5, with 9 positions matching TRBD1. The CDR3 runs to 15 residues. The germline CDR1 and CDR2 sequences are LGHNA and YNFKEQ. The ends lost 5 bases at V and 7 bases at J; junction bases unmatched: 9. The CDR3 region has the DNA TGTGCCAGCAGCGGGCCGGGACAGGGTAGCCAGCCCCAGCATTTT. Encoded protein: CASSGPGQGSQPQHF.

In its sample, this clone was seen a few times. The V call is TRBV15, the J call TRBJ2-5, with 11 positions matching TRBD2. V trimming: 1 base; J trimming: 5 bases; junction bases outside the gene matches: 18. The CDR3 sequence is 20 residues long. Germline V CDR1 and CDR2: LNHNV, YYDKDF (reference sequence). The CDR3 nucleotides read TGTGCCACCAGCAGAGCTCCCACGCCTAGCGGGAGGCTACCTAGGGAGACCCAGTACTTC. Its protein product is CATSRAPTPSGRLPRETQYF.